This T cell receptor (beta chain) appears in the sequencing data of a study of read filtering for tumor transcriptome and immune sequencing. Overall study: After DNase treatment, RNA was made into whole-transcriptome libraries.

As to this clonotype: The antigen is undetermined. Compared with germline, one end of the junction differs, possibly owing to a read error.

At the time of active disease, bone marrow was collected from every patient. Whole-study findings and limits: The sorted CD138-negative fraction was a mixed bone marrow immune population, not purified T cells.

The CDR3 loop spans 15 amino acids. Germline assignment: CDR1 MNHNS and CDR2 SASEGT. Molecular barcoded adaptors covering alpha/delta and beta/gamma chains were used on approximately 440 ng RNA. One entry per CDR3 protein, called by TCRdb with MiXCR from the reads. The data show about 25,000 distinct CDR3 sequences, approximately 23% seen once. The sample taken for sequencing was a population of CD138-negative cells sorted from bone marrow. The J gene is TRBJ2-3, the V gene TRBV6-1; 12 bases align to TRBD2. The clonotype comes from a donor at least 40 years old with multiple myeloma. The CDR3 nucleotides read TGTGCCAGCAGACTAGCGGGGGGCCGTGGAGATAGGCAGTATTTT. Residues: CASRLAGGRGDRQYF.